These T cell receptor beta chains were read from a single sample in a study of cytomegalovirus exposure and HLA in healthy donors. TCRdb keeps only in-frame clones here, not all; method: immunoSEQ multiplex PCR. The sample includes some 20,000 clones, 75% of them seen just once. Specimen: PBMCs. These receptors all come from a man aged 18-30 years in good health and CMV-seronegative. Each CDR3 is given with its conserved first and last residue. A D gene is named only where the DNA matches it firmly. Size values are once, few and many counts, or a class for expanded clones, and some rows have none.

j_call | d_call | clone_size | v_call | cdr3_aa | cdr3_nt
TRBJ1-2 | - | few | TRBV9 | CASRSGRGGNYGYTF | TGTGCCAGTAGGAGTGGGAGGGGTGGTAACTATGGCTACACCTTC
TRBJ1-5 | - | - | TRBV30 | CAWSVGQLSTPQHF | TGTGCCTGGAGTGTTGGGCAGTTATCGACGCCCCAGCATTTT
TRBJ1-1 | - | once | TRBV29-1 | CSVEDRAPHLNTEAFF | TGCAGCGTTGAAGACAGGGCCCCACACTTGAACACTGAAGCTTTCTTT
TRBJ1-2 | TRBD1 | - | TRBV4-1 | CASSQSITTGEAGYTF | TGCGCCAGCAGCCAAAGCATAACAACAGGGGAGGCTGGCTACACCTTC
TRBJ1-1 | TRBD1 | - | TRBV5-6 | CASSLPQGPGYTEAFF | TGTGCCAGCAGCCTGCCACAGGGGCCGGGGTACACTGAAGCTTTCTTT
TRBJ1-6 | - | - | TRBV30 | CAWKNSKLLNSPLHF | TGTGCCTGGAAGAACTCCAAGCTGCTTAATTCACCCCTCCACTTT
TRBJ2-3 | - | - | TRBV5-4 | CASSLATDTQYF | TGTGCCAGCAGCTTGGCGACAGATACGCAGTATTTT
TRBJ1-2 | - | few | TRBV4-3 | CASSQDTGSYGYTF | TGCGCCAGCAGCCAAGACACAGGGTCCTATGGCTACACCTTC
TRBJ2-5 | TRBD2 | - | TRBV29-1 | CSGGGLYETQYF | TGCAGCGGCGGGGGGCTCTACGAGACCCAGTACTTC
TRBJ2-1 | TRBD2 | few | TRBV2 | CASKPRSGGPYNEQFF | TGTGCCAGCAAGCCACGTAGCGGGGGTCCCTACAATGAGCAGTTCTTC
TRBJ2-5 | - | once | TRBV29-1 | CSVMEKETQYF | TGCAGCGTTATGGAGAAAGAGACCCAGTACTTC
TRBJ1-2 | - | few | TRBV2 | CASSANGGPSDGYTF | TGTGCCAGCAGTGCGAACGGGGGACCCTCCGATGGCTACACCTTC
TRBJ1-1 | TRBD1 | - | TRBV6-5 | CASRRQGENTEAFF | TGTGCCAGCAGACGACAGGGTGAGAACACTGAAGCTTTCTTT
TRBJ2-1 | TRBD2 | - | TRBV6-5 | CAARIGSGGYNEQFF | TGTGCCGCCAGGATTGGGAGCGGGGGCTACAATGAGCAGTTCTTC
TRBJ1-2 | TRBD1 | - | TRBV7-2 | CASSYVDRVNYGYTF | TGTGCCAGCAGCTACGTGGACAGGGTTAACTATGGCTACACCTTC
TRBJ1-2 | - | - | TRBV5-1 | CASSFNEGFYGYTF | TGCGCCAGCAGCTTCAATGAGGGTTTTTATGGCTACACCTTC
TRBJ1-2 | TRBD1 | - | TRBV4-1 | CASGDRGQLFYGYTF | TGCGCCAGCGGCGACAGGGGTCAACTCTTTTATGGCTACACCTTC
TRBJ2-1 | - | - | TRBV29-1 | CSVYLPEGKAEQFF | TGCAGCGTTTACCTCCCGGAGGGGAAGGCTGAGCAGTTCTTC
TRBJ2-6 | - | - | TRBV4-2 | CASSQERSSGANVLTF | TGTGCCAGCAGCCAAGAACGCAGCTCTGGGGCCAACGTCCTGACTTTC
TRBJ1-2 | - | once | TRBV6-1 | CASRPQQRLNYGYTF | TGTGCCAGCAGGCCGCAGCAGAGACTGAACTATGGCTACACCTTC
TRBJ2-3 | - | once | TRBV5-1 | CASSWPGGTDTQYF | TGCGCCAGCAGCTGGCCCGGGGGCACAGATACGCAGTATTTT
TRBJ2-4 | TRBD2 | - | TRBV5-1 | CASSVTSGRAKNIQYF | TGCGCCAGCAGCGTGACTAGCGGGAGGGCCAAAAACATTCAGTACTTC
TRBJ2-1 | - | - | TRBV5-1 | CASSPTLLGGNNEQFF | TGCGCCAGCAGCCCGACCCTCCTCGGCGGAAACAATGAGCAGTTCTTC